This entry features one T cell receptor beta chain sequence. What it binds is unknown. These data are taken from a study of T cells after yellow fever vaccination. Study-wide points: The appearance of a small share of clonotypes in both CD4 and CD8 compartments was observed.

MiXCR, run by TCRdb on the 5' RACE reads, gives a single entry per CDR3 protein. The table has more than 300,000 distinct CDR3 sequences, about 10% seen once. This CDR3 has 15 residues. Germline-derived CDR1 and CDR2 are MNHEY and SVGEGT. V lost 1 base and J 3 bases, leaving 13 bases between the germline ends. The rearrangement links TRBV6-2 or TRBV6-3 to TRBJ2-7; D tentatively fits TRBD1 or TRBD2 (6 bases each). The TCR originated in a man aged 18 to 30 who received the YFV17D yellow fever vaccine. Here the sequenced sample was CD4+ T cells sorted from PBMCs, taken 45 days after the yellow fever booster vaccination. The CDR3 sequence is CASSYWGRGGYEQYF. The CDR3 DNA sequence: TGTGCCAGCAGTTACTGGGGCAGGGGAGGCTACGAGCAGTACTTC.